This T cell receptor (beta chain) comes out of a study of cytomegalovirus exposure and HLA in healthy donors. Findings of the study overall: 16,951 TCR beta sequences were associated with HLA alleles at 0.05 false discovery rate in a later analysis.

This clone was found once. The antigen is undetermined. The junction had 12 bases not matched to a gene; V was cut back by 5 bases and J by 3 bases. Germline CDR1 is SGHTA and CDR2 is FQGNSA. The CDR3 has 16 residues. 13 Jbeta primers and 60 Vbeta primers were used for the PCR. Clones were sequenced by immunoSEQ multiplex PCR, and TCRdb holds only the in-frame ones, with some missing. Of 120,000 or so clones listed, 81% are singletons. This chain connects TRBV7-2 to TRBJ1-2; 7 nucleotides align to TRBD1. This TCR derives from a man in his late teens or twenties in good health and CMV-seronegative. The specimen was PBMCs. The CDR3, as DNA: TGTGCCAGCAGCCGGAGACAGGGCCTGGCGTACTATGGCTACACCTTC. Protein sequence: CASSRRQGLAYYGYTF.